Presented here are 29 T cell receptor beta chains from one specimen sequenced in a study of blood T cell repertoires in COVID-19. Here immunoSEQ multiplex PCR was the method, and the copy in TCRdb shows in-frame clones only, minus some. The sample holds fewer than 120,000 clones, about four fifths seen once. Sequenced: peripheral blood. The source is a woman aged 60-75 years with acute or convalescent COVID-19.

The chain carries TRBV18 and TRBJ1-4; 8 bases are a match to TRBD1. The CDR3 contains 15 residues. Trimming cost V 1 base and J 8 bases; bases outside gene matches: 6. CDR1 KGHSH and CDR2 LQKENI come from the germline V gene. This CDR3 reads CASSPLGQGREKLFF. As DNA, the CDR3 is TGTGCCAGCTCACCACTCGGACAGGGTCGAGAAAAACTGTTTTTT. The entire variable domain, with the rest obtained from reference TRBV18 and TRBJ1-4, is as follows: NAGVMQNPRHLVRRRGQEARLRCSPMKGHSHVYWYRQLPEEGLKFMVYLQKENIIDESGMPKERFSAEFPKEGPSILRIQQVVRGDSAAYFCASSPLGQGREKLFFGSGTQLSVL.

CDR3 protein: CASSQDGPSYEQYF. The CDR3 DNA reads TGTGCCAGCAGCCAAGATGGCCCTTCCTACGAGCAGTACTTC. The chain carries TRBV4-2 and TRBJ2-7, with no clear D. The germline V and J ends were trimmed by 0 bases and 1 base, with 7 bases remaining between them. Germline V CDR1 and CDR2: LGHNA, YNFKEQ. CDR3 length equals 14 residues.

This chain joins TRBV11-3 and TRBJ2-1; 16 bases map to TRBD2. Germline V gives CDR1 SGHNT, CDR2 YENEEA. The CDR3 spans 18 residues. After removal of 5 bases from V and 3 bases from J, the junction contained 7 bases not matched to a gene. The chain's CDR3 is CASSKTGTSGGDYNEQFF. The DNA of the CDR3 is TGTGCCAGCAGCAAGACGGGGACTAGCGGGGGGGACTACAATGAGCAGTTCTTC.

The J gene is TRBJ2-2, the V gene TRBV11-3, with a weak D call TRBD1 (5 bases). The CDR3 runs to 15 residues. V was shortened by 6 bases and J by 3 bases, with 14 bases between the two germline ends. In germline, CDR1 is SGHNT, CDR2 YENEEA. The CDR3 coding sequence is TGTGCCAGCAGTCCAGGGTATGGGGACACCGGGGAGCTGTTTTTT. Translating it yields CASSPGYGDTGELFF.

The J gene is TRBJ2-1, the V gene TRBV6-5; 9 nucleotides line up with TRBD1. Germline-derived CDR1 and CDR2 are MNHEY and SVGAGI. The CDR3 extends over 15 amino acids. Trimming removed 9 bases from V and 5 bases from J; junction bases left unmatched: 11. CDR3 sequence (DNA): TGTGCCAGTGGGACAGGGTTTTGGGGAAACAATGAGCAGTTCTTC. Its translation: CASGTGFWGNNEQFF.

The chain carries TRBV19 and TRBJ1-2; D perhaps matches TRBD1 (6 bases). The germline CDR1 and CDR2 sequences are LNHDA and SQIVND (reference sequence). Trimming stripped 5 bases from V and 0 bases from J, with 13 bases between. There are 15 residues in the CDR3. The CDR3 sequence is CASSATGTPNYGYTF. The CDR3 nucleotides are TGTGCCAGTAGTGCAACCGGGACACCTAACTATGGCTACACCTTC.

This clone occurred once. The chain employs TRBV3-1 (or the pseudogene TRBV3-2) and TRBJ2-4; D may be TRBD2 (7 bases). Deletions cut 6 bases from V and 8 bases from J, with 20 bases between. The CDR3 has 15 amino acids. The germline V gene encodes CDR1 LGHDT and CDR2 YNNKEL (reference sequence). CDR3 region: CASSKRRGAFDIQYF. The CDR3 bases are TGTGCCAGCAGTAAAAGACGGGGGGCGTTTGACATTCAGTACTTC.

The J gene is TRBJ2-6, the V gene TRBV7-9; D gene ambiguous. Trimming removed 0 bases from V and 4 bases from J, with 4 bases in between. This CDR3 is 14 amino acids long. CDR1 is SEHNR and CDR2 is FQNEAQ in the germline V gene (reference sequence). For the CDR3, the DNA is TGTGCCAGCAGCTTAGCACGGGGGGCCAACGTCCTGACTTTC. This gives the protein CASSLARGANVLTF. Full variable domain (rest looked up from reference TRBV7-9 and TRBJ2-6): DTGVSQNPRHKITKRGQNVTFRCDPISEHNRLYWYRQTLGQGPEFLTYFQNEAQLEKSRLLSDRFSAERPKGSFSTLEIQRTEQGDSAMYLCASSLARGANVLTFGAGSRLTVL.

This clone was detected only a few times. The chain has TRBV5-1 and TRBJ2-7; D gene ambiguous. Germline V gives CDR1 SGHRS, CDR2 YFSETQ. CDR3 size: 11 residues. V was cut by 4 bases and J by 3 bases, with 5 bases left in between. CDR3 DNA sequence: TGCGCCAGCAGCCCAGACTACGAGCAGTACTTC. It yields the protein CASSPDYEQYF.

In DNA, the CDR3 is TGTGCCTGGAGTGTAAGGAGGGAACTGTTTTTT. This gives the protein CAWSVRRELFF. The rearrangement uses TRBV30 and TRBJ1-4; D is unresolved. The CDR3 has 11 amino acids. The germline CDR1 and CDR2 sequences are GTSNPN and SVGIG (reference sequence). V lost 0 bases, J lost 12 bases, and 8 bases lay in between.

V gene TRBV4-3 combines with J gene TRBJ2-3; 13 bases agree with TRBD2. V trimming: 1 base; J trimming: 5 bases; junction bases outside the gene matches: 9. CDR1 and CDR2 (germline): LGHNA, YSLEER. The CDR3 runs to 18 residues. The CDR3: CASSQAPGLAGPGDTQYF. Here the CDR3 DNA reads TGCGCCAGCAGCCAAGCTCCGGGACTAGCGGGGCCTGGAGATACGCAGTATTTT.

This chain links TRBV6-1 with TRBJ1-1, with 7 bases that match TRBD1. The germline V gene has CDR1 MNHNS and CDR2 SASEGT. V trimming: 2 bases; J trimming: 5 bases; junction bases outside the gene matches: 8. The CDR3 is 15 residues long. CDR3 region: CASSEIGGRGTEAFF. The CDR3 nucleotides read TGTGCCAGCAGTGAAATAGGTGGCAGGGGGACTGAAGCTTTCTTT.

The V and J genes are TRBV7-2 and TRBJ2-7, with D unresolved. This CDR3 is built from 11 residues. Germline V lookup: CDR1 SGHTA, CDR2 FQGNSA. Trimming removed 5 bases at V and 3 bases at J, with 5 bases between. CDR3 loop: CASSPNYEQYF. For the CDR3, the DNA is TGTGCCAGCAGCCCAAACTACGAGCAGTACTTC.

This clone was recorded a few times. DNA of the CDR3: TGTGCCAGCCTGAGGAGGGAACTAGATACGCAGTATTTT. Translating gives CASLRRELDTQYF. The gene calls are TRBV2 and TRBJ2-3; weak D call: TRBD2 (6 bases). CDR1 is SNHLY, CDR2 FYNNEI, per germline. Trimming removed 8 bases at V and 5 bases at J, with 14 bases between. The CDR3 is 13 residues long.

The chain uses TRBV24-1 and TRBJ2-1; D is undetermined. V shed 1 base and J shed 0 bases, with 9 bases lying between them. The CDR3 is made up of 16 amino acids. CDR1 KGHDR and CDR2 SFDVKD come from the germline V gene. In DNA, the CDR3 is TGTGCCACCAGTGATTTTTTCCTAAGCTCCTACAATGAGCAGTTCTTC. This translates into CATSDFFLSSYNEQFF.

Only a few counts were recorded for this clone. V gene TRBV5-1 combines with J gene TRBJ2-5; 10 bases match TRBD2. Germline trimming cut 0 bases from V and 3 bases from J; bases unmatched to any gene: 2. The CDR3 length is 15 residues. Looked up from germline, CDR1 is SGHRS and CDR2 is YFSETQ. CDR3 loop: CASSLEGTSEETQYF. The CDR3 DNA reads TGCGCCAGCAGCTTGGAGGGGACTAGCGAAGAGACCCAGTACTTC.

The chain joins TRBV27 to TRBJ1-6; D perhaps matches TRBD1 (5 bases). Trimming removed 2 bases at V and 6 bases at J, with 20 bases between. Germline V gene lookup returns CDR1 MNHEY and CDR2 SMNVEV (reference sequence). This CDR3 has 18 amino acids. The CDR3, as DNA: TGTGCCAGCAGTTTACCGATCGTGGTGGGGCCCGTTAATTCACCCCTCCACTTT. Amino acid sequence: CASSLPIVVGPVNSPLHF.

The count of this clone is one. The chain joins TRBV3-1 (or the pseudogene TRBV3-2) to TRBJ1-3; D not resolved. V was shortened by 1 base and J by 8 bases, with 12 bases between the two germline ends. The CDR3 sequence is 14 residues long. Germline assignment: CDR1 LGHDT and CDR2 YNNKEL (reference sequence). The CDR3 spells CASSQVQRSDTIYF. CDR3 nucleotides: TGTGCCAGCAGCCAAGTTCAGCGATCGGACACCATATATTTT.

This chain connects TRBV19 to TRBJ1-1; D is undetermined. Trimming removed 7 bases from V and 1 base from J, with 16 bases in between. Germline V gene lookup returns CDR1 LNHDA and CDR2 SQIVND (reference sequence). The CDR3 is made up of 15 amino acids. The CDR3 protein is CASTSGRLWNTEAFF. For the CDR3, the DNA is TGTGCCAGTACCTCGGGGAGGCTTTGGAACACTGAAGCTTTCTTT.

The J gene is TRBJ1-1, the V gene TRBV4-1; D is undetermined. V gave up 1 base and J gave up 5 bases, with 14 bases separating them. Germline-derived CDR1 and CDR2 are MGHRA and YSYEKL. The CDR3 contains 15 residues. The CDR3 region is CASSQAPATKTEAFF. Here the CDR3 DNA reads TGCGCCAGCAGCCAAGCTCCCGCAACAAAAACTGAAGCTTTCTTT.

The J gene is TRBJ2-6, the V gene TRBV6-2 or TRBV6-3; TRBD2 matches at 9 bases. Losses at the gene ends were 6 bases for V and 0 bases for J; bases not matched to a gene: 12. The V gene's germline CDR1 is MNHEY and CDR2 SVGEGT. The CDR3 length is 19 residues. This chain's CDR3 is CASSPRPRRGGSGANVLTF. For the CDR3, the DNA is TGTGCCAGCAGCCCCCGACCGAGGCGGGGGGGCTCTGGGGCCAACGTCCTGACTTTC.

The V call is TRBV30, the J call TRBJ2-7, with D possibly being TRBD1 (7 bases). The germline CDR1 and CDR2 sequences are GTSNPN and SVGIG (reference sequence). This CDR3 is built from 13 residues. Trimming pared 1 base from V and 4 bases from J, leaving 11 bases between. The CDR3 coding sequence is TGTGCCTGGAGTGGGGCAGGGGGGTACGAGCAGTACTTC. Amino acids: CAWSGAGGYEQYF.

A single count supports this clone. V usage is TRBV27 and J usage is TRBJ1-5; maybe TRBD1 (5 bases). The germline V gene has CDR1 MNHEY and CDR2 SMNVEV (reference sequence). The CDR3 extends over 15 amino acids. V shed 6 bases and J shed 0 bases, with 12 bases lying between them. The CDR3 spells CASREGFISNQPQHF. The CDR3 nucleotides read TGTGCCAGCAGGGAGGGGTTTATTAGCAATCAGCCCCAGCATTTT.

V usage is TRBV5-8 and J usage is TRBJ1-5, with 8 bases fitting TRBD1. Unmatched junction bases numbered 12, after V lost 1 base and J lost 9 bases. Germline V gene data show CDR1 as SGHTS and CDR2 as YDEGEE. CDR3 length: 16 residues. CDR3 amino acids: CASSLQGQVDGWPQHF. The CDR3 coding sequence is TGTGCCAGCAGCTTGCAGGGACAGGTGGACGGGTGGCCCCAGCATTTT.

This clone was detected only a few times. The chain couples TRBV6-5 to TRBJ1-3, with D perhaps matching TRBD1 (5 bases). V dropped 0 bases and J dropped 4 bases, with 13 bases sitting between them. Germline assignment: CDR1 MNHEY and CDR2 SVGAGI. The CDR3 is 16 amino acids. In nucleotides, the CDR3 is TGTGCCAGCAGTTACTCGACCGGGGGGACGGGAAACACCATATATTTT. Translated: CASSYSTGGTGNTIYF.

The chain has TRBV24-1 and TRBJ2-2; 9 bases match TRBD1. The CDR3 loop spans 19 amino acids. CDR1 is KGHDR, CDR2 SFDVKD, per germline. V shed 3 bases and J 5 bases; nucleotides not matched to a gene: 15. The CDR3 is CATSDPTFNPGQGTGELFF. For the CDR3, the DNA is TGTGCCACCAGTGATCCGACCTTTAACCCGGGACAGGGAACCGGGGAGCTGTTTTTT.

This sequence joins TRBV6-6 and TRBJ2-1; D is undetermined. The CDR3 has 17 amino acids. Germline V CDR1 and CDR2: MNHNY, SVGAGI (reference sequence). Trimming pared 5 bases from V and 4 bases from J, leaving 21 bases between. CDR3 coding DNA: TGTGCCAGCAGTCCTCCCATACTCCACCGATTATACAATGAGCAGTTCTTC. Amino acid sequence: CASSPPILHRLYNEQFF.

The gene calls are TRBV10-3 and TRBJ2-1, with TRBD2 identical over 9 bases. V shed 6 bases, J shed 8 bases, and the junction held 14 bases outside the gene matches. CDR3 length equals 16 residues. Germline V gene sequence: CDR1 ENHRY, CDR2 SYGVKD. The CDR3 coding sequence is TGTGCCATCAGAGCTCGCGGGGGGGCCTATAAAGATGAGCAGTTCTTC. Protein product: CAIRARGGAYKDEQFF.

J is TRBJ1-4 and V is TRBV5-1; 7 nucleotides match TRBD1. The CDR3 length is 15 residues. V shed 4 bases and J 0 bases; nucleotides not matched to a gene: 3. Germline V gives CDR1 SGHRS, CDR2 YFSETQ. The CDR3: CASSDTGATNEKLFF. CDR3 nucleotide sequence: TGCGCCAGCAGCGACACAGGGGCAACTAATGAAAAACTGTTTTTT.